A single T cell receptor (beta chain) is shown here with its context. Its antigen is not identified. This sample was included in a study of T cell responses to AZD1222 COVID-19 vaccine. Pooled in the analysis were second doses at about 4 or about 12 weeks. General study points: Spike-specific TCR breadth and depth grew following two AZD1222 doses. Researchers took repertoire samples only after the peak T cell response had come. Clonal diversity was possibly underestimated, and white British individuals and females predominated among donors.

The CDR3 has 13 amino acids. The germline V and J ends were trimmed by 5 bases and 4 bases, with 10 bases remaining between them. This table comes from immunoSEQ multiplex PCR, and its TCRdb copy is limited to in-frame clones, with some not included. This table holds roughly 180,000 clones, 90% to 95% found once. This chain joins TRBV12-3 or TRBV12-4 and TRBJ2-3; TRBD2 is a possible D gene (6 bases). The sequenced sample was peripheral blood, obtained 28 days after the second AZD1222 dose. This TCR was recovered from an adult who received the AZD1222 COVID-19 vaccine. As DNA, the CDR3 is TGTGCCAGCAGTCAGGGACTTCCAGATACGCAGTATTTT. Protein product: CASSQGLPDTQYF.